A single sample is the source of the 7 T cell receptor beta chains below, sequenced in a study of identical twins. TCRdb itself ran the 5' RACE reads through MiXCR, one entry per CDR3 protein. Among approximately 500,000 distinct CDR3 sequences listed, about 24% were seen once. These data were also filed under a second study, of T cells expressing NK-cell markers.

Sequencing input: CD4+ T cells sorted from blood. The source of these receptors is a woman between 18 and 29 years old in good health.

The chain combines TRBV2 with TRBJ2-1; a weak D match, TRBD2 (5 bases). CDR3 length: 16 amino acids. The germline CDR1 and CDR2 sequences are SNHLY and FYNNEI. V gave up 3 bases and J gave up 1 base, with 13 bases separating them. Written as DNA, the CDR3 is TGTGCCAGCAGTGATCAAGCGCGGACTTCCTACAATGAGCAGTTCTTC. It yields the protein CASSDQARTSYNEQFF.

The rearrangement uses TRBV10-3 and TRBJ1-5, with D uncertain. The ends were cut back, 8 bases at V and 6 bases at J, with 11 bases in the middle. Germline CDR1 ENHRY, CDR2 SYGVKD. This CDR3 has 12 residues. CDR3 region: CAIGSGSQPQHF. The CDR3 DNA follows: TGTGCCATCGGGTCCGGTAGTCAGCCCCAGCATTTT.

The chain uses TRBV10-2 and TRBJ2-5; D ambiguous. The CDR3 is 12 amino acids. The V and J ends lost 5 bases and 5 bases respectively, with 9 bases between them. CDR1 and CDR2 (germline): WSHSY, SAAADI. CDR3 DNA: TGCGCCAGCAGTACAAATGGGGAGACCCAGTACTTC. Translated, it gives CASSTNGETQYF.

The chain carries TRBV20-1 and TRBJ2-1; D uncertain. Germline values: CDR1 DFQATT, CDR2 SNEGSKA (reference sequence). This CDR3 has 15 amino acids. Trimming removed 5 bases at V and 4 bases at J, with 18 bases between. The CDR3 DNA reads as TGCAGTGCTTCCCGAGTCGGCAGAGATTACAATGAGCAGTTCTTC. This gives the protein CSASRVGRDYNEQFF.

The chain's CDR3 is CASSQYNSADTGELFF. The DNA for the CDR3 is TGCGCCAGCAGCCAATACAATAGCGCCGACACCGGGGAGCTGTTTTTT. The genes are TRBV4-3 and TRBJ2-2; D perhaps matches TRBD2 (5 bases). V was trimmed by 2 bases and J by 3 bases, leaving 13 bases between them. Germline CDR1 reads LGHNA; CDR2 reads YSLEER. The CDR3 spans 16 residues.

This chain connects TRBV7-9 to TRBJ1-5, with TRBD1 matching over 10 bases. Trimming at V came to 5 bases and at J to 7 bases, leaving 11 bases not matched to a gene. From germline, CDR1 is SEHNR and CDR2 FQNEAQ (reference sequence). The CDR3 loop spans 16 amino acids. Written as DNA, the CDR3 is TGTGCCAGCAGCGGAGTTGGGACAGGGGAGGGCCAGCCCCAGCATTTT. It specifies CASSGVGTGEGQPQHF.

This clonotype was counted between two and nine times. The chain joins TRBV6-2 or TRBV6-3 to TRBJ1-1; a weak D match, TRBD1 (5 bases). V was pared by 5 bases and J by 3 bases, with 10 bases between. The germline CDR1 and CDR2 sequences are MNHEY and SVGEGT. CDR3 length: 13 amino acids. DNA for the CDR3: TGTGCCAGCAGTCGGGGACCGTACACTGAAGCTTTCTTT. It is translated as CASSRGPYTEAFF.